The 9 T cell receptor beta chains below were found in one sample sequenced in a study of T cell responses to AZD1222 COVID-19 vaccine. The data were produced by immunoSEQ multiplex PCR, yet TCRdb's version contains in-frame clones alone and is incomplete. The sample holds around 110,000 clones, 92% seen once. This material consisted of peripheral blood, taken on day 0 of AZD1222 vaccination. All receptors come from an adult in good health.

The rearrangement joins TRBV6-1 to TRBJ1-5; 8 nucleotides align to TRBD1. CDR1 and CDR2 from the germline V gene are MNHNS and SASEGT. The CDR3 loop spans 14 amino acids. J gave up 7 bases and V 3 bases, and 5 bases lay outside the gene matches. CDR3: CASSEAGGMQPQHF. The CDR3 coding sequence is TGTGCCAGCAGTGAGGCAGGGGGCATGCAGCCCCAGCATTTT.

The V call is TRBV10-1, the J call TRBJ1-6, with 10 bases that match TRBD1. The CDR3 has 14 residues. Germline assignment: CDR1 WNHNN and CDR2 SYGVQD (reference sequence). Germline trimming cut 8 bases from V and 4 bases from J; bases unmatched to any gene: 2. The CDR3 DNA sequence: TGCGCCAGCCAGGGACAGGGGTATAATTCACCCCTCCACTTT. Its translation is CASQGQGYNSPLHF.

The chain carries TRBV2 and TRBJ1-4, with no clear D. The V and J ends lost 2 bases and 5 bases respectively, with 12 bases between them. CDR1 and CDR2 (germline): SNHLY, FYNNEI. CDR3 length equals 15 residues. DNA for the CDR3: TGTGCCAGCAGTGAAATGGCCCACGCGAATGAAAAACTGTTTTTT. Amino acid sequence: CASSEMAHANEKLFF.

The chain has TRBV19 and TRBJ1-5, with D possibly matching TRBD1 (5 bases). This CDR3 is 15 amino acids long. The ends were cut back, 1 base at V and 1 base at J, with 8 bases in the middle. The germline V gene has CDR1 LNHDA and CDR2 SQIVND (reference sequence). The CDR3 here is CASSIVGPSNQPQHF. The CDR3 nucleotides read TGTGCCAGTAGTATAGTGGGGCCGAGCAATCAGCCCCAGCATTTT.

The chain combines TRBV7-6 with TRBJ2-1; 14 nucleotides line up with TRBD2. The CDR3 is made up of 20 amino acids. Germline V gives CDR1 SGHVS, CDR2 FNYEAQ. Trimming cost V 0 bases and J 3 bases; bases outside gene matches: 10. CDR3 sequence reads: CASSLAAGTSGRGFYNEQFF. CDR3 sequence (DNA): TGTGCCAGCAGCTTAGCGGCCGGGACTAGCGGGAGAGGCTTCTACAATGAGCAGTTCTTC.

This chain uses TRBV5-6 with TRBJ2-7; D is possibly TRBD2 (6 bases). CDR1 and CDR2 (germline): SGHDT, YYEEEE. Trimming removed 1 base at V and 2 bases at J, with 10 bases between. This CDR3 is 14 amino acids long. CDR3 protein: CASSLYGEAYEQYF. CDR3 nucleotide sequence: TGTGCCAGCAGCTTGTACGGGGAGGCCTACGAGCAGTACTTC.

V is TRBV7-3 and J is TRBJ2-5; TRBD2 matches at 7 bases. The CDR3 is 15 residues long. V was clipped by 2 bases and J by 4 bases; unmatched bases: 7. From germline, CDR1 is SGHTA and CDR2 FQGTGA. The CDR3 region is CASSLVAGAGETQYF. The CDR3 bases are TGTGCCAGCAGCTTAGTTGCGGGAGCGGGAGAGACCCAGTACTTC. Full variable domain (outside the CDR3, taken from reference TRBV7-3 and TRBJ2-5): GAGVSQTPSNKVTEKGKYVELRCDPISGHTALYWYRQSLGQGPEFLIYFQGTGAADDSGLPNDRFFAVRPEGSVSTLKIQRTERGDSAVYLCASSLVAGAGETQYFGPGTRLLVL.

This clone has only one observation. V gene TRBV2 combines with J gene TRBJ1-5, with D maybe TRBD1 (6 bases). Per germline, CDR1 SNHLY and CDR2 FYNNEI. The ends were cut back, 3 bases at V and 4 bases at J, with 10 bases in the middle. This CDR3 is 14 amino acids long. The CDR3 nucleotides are TGTGCCAGCAGTGACAGGGGATTGAATCAGCCCCAGCATTTT. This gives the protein CASSDRGLNQPQHF. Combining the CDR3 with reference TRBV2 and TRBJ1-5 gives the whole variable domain EPEVTQTPSHQVTQMGQEVILRCVPISNHLYFYWYRQILGQKVEFLVSFYNNEISEKSEIFDDQFSVERPDGSNFTLKIRSTKLEDSAMYFCASSDRGLNQPQHFGDGTRLSIL.

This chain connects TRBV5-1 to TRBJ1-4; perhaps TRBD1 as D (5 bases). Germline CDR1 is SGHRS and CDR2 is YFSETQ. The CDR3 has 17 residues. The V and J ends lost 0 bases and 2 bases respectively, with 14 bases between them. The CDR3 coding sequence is TGCGCCAGCAGCTTGGTGGGGACTCGATTCACTAATGAAAAACTGTTTTTT. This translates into CASSLVGTRFTNEKLFF.